These 20 T cell receptor beta chains share one sample of origin, sequenced in a study of T cell responses to AZD1222 COVID-19 vaccine. Repertoires were generated with immunoSEQ multiplex PCR, while TCRdb's copy carries only in-frame clones and drops some. The repertoire holds approximately 170,000 clones, with roughly 92% as singletons. The sample here was peripheral blood, taken on day 0 of AZD1222 vaccination. The receptor source for this set is an adult in good health.

J is TRBJ1-1 and V is TRBV18; D not resolved. The germline gives CDR1 KGHSH, CDR2 LQKENI. The V and J ends lost 0 bases and 1 base respectively, with 9 bases between them. This CDR3 is 15 amino acids long. The CDR3 DNA is TGTGCCAGCTCACCACCGGCCCAGAGGAACACTGAAGCTTTCTTT. As protein: CASSPPAQRNTEAFF.

This sequence joins TRBV7-9 and TRBJ2-1, with D unresolved. V lost 1 base, J lost 6 bases, and 7 bases lay in between. The germline CDR1 and CDR2 sequences are SEHNR and FQNEAQ (reference sequence). This CDR3 spans 13 amino acids. The CDR3, as DNA: TGTGCCAGCAGCTTAGGGCACCCCAATGAGCAGTTCTTC. It yields the protein CASSLGHPNEQFF. Using reference TRBV7-9 and TRBJ2-1 for the parts outside the CDR3, the full variable domain is DTGVSQNPRHKITKRGQNVTFRCDPISEHNRLYWYRQTLGQGPEFLTYFQNEAQLEKSRLLSDRFSAERPKGSFSTLEIQRTEQGDSAMYLCASSLGHPNEQFFGPGTRLTVL.

This chain uses TRBV20-1 with TRBJ1-1; 7 bases agree with TRBD1. V was pared by 3 bases and J by 0 bases, with 10 bases of the junction left unmatched. The CDR3 runs 16 residues. Germline CDR1 and CDR2: DFQATT and SNEGSKA (reference sequence). The CDR3 DNA reads TGCAGTGCTAGTTCTTCCAGGGGGGGGGTGAACACTGAAGCTTTCTTT. Translating gives CSASSSRGGVNTEAFF.

This chain uses TRBV4-3 with TRBJ2-7; D is ambiguous. V was cut by 4 bases and J by 4 bases, with 14 bases left in between. This CDR3 contains 14 residues. CDR1 is LGHNA, CDR2 YSLEER, per germline. The CDR3 here is CASSPKTTQYEQYF. For the CDR3, the DNA is TGCGCCAGCAGCCCCAAGACGACACAGTACGAGCAGTACTTC.

This clone has only one observation. The rearrangement uses TRBV6-5 and TRBJ1-1; D gene unclear. V was trimmed by 7 bases and J by 1 base, leaving 10 bases between them. Germline lookup yields CDR1 MNHEY and CDR2 SVGAGI. The CDR3 runs 13 residues. CDR3 nucleotides: TGTGCCAGCAACCACGGTAAGAACACTGAAGCTTTCTTT. Translation gives CASNHGKNTEAFF.

This clone appeared once. CDR3 DNA: TGTGCCAGCAGTACCCGGGACAGGGGGAAAACTGAAGCTTTCTTT. Translated: CASSTRDRGKTEAFF. V gene TRBV6-5 combines with J gene TRBJ1-1; the match to TRBD1 covers 11 bases. With 5 bases clipped from V and 5 bases from J, the junction kept 7 bases outside the gene matches. From germline, CDR1 is MNHEY and CDR2 SVGAGI. The CDR3 is 15 amino acids.

The chain is built from TRBV10-3 and TRBJ2-7; tentatively, D is TRBD2 (7 bases). This CDR3 contains 15 residues. CDR1 is ENHRY, CDR2 SYGVKD, per germline. Trimming removed 0 bases at V and 3 bases at J, with 12 bases between. The CDR3 here is CAISESKGEGYEQYF. CDR3 nucleotides: TGTGCCATCAGTGAGTCTAAGGGGGAGGGCTACGAGCAGTACTTC.

This clone has a single count. The chain carries TRBV5-1 and TRBJ2-7, with TRBD1 as a possible D gene (5 bases). Trimming cost V 4 bases and J 4 bases, with 18 bases left between them. This CDR3 has 15 amino acids. Germline V CDR1 and CDR2: SGHRS, YFSETQ. For the CDR3, the DNA is TGCGCCAGCAGCCCTACCCCGGGCGGACAATACGAGCAGTACTTC. This codes for CASSPTPGGQYEQYF.

The rearrangement links TRBV5-1 to TRBJ2-7; D is uncertain. Germline V gives CDR1 SGHRS, CDR2 YFSETQ. The CDR3 loop spans 14 amino acids. The germline V and J ends were trimmed by 0 bases and 0 bases, with 7 bases remaining between them. The CDR3 DNA follows: TGCGCCAGCAGCTTGGTCGGCACCTCCTACGAGCAGTACTTC. The encoded protein is CASSLVGTSYEQYF.

The chain has TRBV4-1 and TRBJ2-5, with 15 bases fitting TRBD2. Germline V gives CDR1 MGHRA, CDR2 YSYEKL. The V segment lost 2 bases and the J segment 0 bases; nucleotides outside the gene matches: 4. CDR3 length: 18 amino acids. CDR3 in amino acids: CASSQTGLAGGHQETQYF. CDR3 nucleotides: TGCGCCAGCAGCCAAACGGGACTAGCGGGGGGCCACCAAGAGACCCAGTACTTC.

The chain employs TRBV28 and TRBJ2-4; no clear D gene. The CDR3 has 11 amino acids. The germline V gene encodes CDR1 MDHEN and CDR2 SYDVKM. Trimming cost V 7 bases and J 7 bases, with 8 bases left between them. DNA for the CDR3: TGTGCCAGCATGGCAAACAACATTCAGTACTTC. This translates into CASMANNIQYF.

This chain links TRBV4-2 with TRBJ1-6; the D is unclear. CDR3 length: 19 residues. CDR1 is LGHNA, CDR2 YNFKEQ, per germline. V was trimmed by 0 bases and J by 3 bases, leaving 18 bases between them. CDR3 residues: CASSQDKVGRSNYNSPLHF. As DNA, the CDR3 is TGTGCCAGCAGCCAAGATAAGGTCGGCAGATCTAACTATAATTCACCCCTCCACTTT.

The chain couples TRBV3-1 (or the pseudogene TRBV3-2) to TRBJ2-7, with unresolved D. The CDR3 length is 15 residues. The germline gives CDR1 LGHDT, CDR2 YNNKEL (reference sequence). Between the trimmed V and J ends, which lost 4 bases and 4 bases, there was a span of 17 bases. This chain's CDR3 is CASSPAKAIVYEQYF. DNA for the CDR3: TGTGCCAGCAGCCCTGCCAAAGCAATTGTGTACGAGCAGTACTTC.

The chain uses TRBV3-1 (or the pseudogene TRBV3-2) and TRBJ2-3, with TRBD1 as a possible D gene (6 bases). The CDR3 is made up of 16 amino acids. CDR1 is LGHDT and CDR2 is YNNKEL in the germline V gene (reference sequence). V was shortened by 5 bases and J by 2 bases, with 17 bases between the two germline ends. For the CDR3, the DNA is TGTGCCAGCAGCATCAGGGACACCGGACTCACAGATACGCAGTATTTT. Translation gives CASSIRDTGLTDTQYF.

The rearrangement joins TRBV5-4 to TRBJ2-2; TRBD2 matches 12 bases. The CDR3 spans 16 residues. V lost 2 bases, J lost 5 bases, and 4 bases stayed unmatched. Germline lookup yields CDR1 SGHNT and CDR2 YYREEE (reference sequence). For the CDR3, the DNA is TGTGCCAGCAGCTTAAGGACTAGCGGGGTAACCGGGGAGCTGTTTTTT. Protein product: CASSLRTSGVTGELFF.

This chain connects TRBV4-1 to TRBJ1-1; no definite D call. Germline CDR1 reads MGHRA; CDR2 reads YSYEKL. The CDR3 totals 16 residues. Trimming took off 2 bases at V and 1 base at J, with 14 bases between the two ends. The CDR3 coding sequence is TGCGCCAGCAGCCAACAATATAGTGCCGCGAACACTGAAGCTTTCTTT. As protein: CASSQQYSAANTEAFF.

The chain recombines TRBV6-5 with TRBJ2-1; D not certain. CDR1 and CDR2 from the germline V gene are MNHEY and SVGAGI. Trimming removed 1 base from V and 7 bases from J, with 5 bases in between. The CDR3 is made up of 12 amino acids. The chain's CDR3 is CASSYLGNEQFF. The CDR3 DNA sequence: TGTGCCAGCAGTTACTTAGGGAATGAGCAGTTCTTC.

The gene calls are TRBV19 and TRBJ1-5; 7 bases match TRBD1. The CDR3 is 16 amino acids. With V trimmed by 5 bases and J by 4 bases, 11 bases remained unmatched. Germline CDR1 is LNHDA and CDR2 is SQIVND (reference sequence). CDR3 sequence: CASSPTLTGRNQPQHF. CDR3 DNA sequence: TGTGCCAGTAGTCCAACCCTGACAGGGAGGAATCAGCCCCAGCATTTT.

The V gene is TRBV7-8, the J gene TRBJ1-5; 7 bases match TRBD1. Germline CDR1 is SGHVS and CDR2 is FQNEAQ. Trimming at V came to 3 bases and at J to 0 bases, leaving 8 bases not matched to a gene. The CDR3 extends over 17 amino acids. CDR3: CASSFGTAYYSNQPQHF. The CDR3 DNA reads TGTGCCAGCAGCTTTGGGACAGCCTATTATAGCAATCAGCCCCAGCATTTT.

The chain joins TRBV7-2 to TRBJ2-7, with TRBD2 matching over 9 bases. Germline V gene sequence: CDR1 SGHTA, CDR2 FQGNSA. The CDR3 runs to 14 residues. The CDR3 nucleotides read TGTGTCACCTTAGCGGGGGCCCTCCGCTACGAGCAGTACTTC. Encoded protein: CVTLAGALRYEQYF.